What follows describes a single TCR beta chain. The Seattle site enrolled patients during active infection and followed them longitudinally. The data belong to a study of blood T cell repertoires in COVID-19. Study-level background: Samples of COVID-19 (acute and convalescent) were obtained from the United States, Italy and Spain.

Germline V gene sequence: CDR1 SGHKS, CDR2 YYEKEE (reference sequence). After removal of 7 bases from V and 2 bases from J, the junction contained 5 bases not matched to a gene. The CDR3 is 15 amino acids. Clones were sequenced by immunoSEQ multiplex PCR, and TCRdb holds only the in-frame ones, with some missing. Of about 210,000 clones detected, 84% appear once; the ten largest clones hold 10% to 13%. This receptor was taken from an elderly woman with COVID-19, enrolled during active disease. This chain links TRBV5-5 with TRBJ2-3; 12 bases are a match to TRBD2. The sequencing input was peripheral blood. CDR3 coding DNA: TGTGCCAGCGACACTAGCGGGGGGACCACAGATACGCAGTATTTT. Translation: CASDTSGGTTDTQYF.